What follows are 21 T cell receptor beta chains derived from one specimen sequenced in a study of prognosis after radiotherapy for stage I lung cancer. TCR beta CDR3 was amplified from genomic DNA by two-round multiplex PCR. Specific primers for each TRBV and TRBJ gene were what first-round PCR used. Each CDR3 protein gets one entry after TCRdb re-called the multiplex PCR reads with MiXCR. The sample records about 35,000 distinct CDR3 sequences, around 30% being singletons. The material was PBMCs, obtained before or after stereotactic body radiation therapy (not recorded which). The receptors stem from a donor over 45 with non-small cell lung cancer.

The CDR3 bases are TGTGCCAGCAGCGTAGGACCGTCAGATACGCAGTATTTT. Translating it yields CASSVGPSDTQYF. The chain links TRBV9 to TRBJ2-3; the D is unclear. This CDR3 region has 13 residues. CDR1 and CDR2 (germline): SGDLS, YYNGEE. Trimming removed 0 bases at V and 4 bases at J, with 6 bases between.

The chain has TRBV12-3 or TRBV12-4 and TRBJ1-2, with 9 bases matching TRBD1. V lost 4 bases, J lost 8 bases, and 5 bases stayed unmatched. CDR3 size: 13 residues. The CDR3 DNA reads TGTGCCAGCAGTTCACAGGGGGCGTACGGCTACACCTTC. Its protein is CASSSQGAYGYTF.

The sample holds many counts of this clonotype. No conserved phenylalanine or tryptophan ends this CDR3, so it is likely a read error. Here the CDR3 reads CSARKGSASTDTQYL. In DNA form, the CDR3 reads TGCAGTGCCAGAAAGGGGTCGGCTAGCACAGATACGCAGTATCTT. This chain links TRBV20-1 with TRBJ2-3, with D perhaps TRBD1 (5 bases). Looked up from germline, CDR1 is DFQATT and CDR2 is SNEGSKA (reference sequence). The CDR3 length is 15 residues. V was shortened by 6 bases and J by 0 bases, with 16 bases between the two germline ends.

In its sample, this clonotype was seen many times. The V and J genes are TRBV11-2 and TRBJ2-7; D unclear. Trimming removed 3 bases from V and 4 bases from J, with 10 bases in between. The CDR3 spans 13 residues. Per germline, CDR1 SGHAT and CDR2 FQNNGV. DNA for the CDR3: TGTGCCAGCAGCTTTAGGTTTGGATACGAGCAGTACTTC. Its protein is CASSFRFGYEQYF.

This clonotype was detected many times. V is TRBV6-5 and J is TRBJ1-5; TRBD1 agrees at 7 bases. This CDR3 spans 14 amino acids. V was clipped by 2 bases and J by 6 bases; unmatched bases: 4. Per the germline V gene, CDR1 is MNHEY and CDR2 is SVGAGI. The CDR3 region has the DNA TGTGCCAGCAGTTACACGCAGGGGGGTCAGCCCCAGCATTTT. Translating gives CASSYTQGGQPQHF.

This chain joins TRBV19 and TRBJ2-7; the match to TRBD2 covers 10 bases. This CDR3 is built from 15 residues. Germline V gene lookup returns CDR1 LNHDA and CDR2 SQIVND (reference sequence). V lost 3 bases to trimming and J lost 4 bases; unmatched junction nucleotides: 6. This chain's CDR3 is CASSISASGRYEQYF. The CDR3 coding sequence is TGTGCCAGTAGTATTTCGGCTAGCGGGAGATACGAGCAGTACTTC.

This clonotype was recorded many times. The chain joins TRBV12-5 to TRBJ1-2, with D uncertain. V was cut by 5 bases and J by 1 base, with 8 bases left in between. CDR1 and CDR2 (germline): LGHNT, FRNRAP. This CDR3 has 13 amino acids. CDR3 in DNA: TGTGCTAGTGGTAACGGGATTAACTATGGCTACACCTTC. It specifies CASGNGINYGYTF.

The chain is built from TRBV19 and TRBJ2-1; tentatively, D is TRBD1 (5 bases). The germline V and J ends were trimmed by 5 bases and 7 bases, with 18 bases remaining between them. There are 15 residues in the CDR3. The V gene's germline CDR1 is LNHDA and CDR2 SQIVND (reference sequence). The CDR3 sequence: CASSVMAGLVNEQFF. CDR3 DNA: TGTGCCAGTAGTGTAATGGCAGGGCTCGTGAATGAGCAGTTCTTC.

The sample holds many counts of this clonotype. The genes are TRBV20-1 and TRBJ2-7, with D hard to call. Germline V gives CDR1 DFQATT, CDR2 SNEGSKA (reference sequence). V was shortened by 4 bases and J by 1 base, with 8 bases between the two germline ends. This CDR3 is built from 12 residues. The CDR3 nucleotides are TGCAGTGCTACTCAGGATTCCTACGAGCAGTACTTC. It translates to CSATQDSYEQYF.

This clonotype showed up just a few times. The CDR3 DNA reads TGTGCCAGCAGCCATGGTCTAGCGGGGCAGTATTTT. Its translation is CASSHGLAGQYF. V is TRBV3-1 and J is TRBJ2-3; 8 bases are shared with TRBD2. This CDR3 spans 12 amino acids. CDR1 is LGHDT and CDR2 is YNNKEL in the germline V gene (reference sequence). Trimming took 3 bases from V and 11 from J; bases not matched to a gene: 4.

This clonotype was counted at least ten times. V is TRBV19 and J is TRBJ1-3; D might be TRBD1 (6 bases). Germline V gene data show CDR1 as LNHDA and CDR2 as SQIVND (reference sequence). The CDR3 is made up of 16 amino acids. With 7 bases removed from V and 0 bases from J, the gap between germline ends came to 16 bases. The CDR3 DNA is TGTGCCAGTACCTCCATGGGGGCGAGCTCTGGAAACACCATATATTTT. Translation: CASTSMGASSGNTIYF.

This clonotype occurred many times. For the CDR3, the DNA is TGCAGTGCTAGTCCGGGACTAGCGGGGGGGATCTTTAGCACAGATACGCAGTATTTT. It translates to CSASPGLAGGIFSTDTQYF. This chain connects TRBV20-1 to TRBJ2-3; 16 nucleotides agree with TRBD2. Germline CDR1 DFQATT, CDR2 SNEGSKA (reference sequence). This CDR3 has 19 amino acids. V was clipped by 3 bases and J by 0 bases; unmatched bases: 9.

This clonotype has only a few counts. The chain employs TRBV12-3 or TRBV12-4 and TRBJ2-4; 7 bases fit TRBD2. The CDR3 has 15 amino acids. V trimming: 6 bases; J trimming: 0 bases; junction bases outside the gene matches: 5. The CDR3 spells CASRGASGAKNIQYF. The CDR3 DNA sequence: TGTGCCAGCAGGGGAGCTAGCGGAGCCAAAAACATTCAGTACTTC.

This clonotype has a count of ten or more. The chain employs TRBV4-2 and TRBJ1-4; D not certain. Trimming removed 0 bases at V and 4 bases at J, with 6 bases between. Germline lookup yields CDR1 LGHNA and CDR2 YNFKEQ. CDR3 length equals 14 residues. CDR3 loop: CASSQDVGNEKLFF. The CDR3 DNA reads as TGTGCCAGCAGCCAAGATGTCGGTAATGAAAAACTGTTTTTT.

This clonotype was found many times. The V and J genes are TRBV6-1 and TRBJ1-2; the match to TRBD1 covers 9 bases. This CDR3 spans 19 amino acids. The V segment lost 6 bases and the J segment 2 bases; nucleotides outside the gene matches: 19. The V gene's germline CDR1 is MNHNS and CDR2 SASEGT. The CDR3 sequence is CASSPAGDPWTGANYGYTF. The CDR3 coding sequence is TGTGCCAGCAGCCCCGCGGGGGACCCTTGGACAGGGGCGAACTATGGCTACACCTTC.

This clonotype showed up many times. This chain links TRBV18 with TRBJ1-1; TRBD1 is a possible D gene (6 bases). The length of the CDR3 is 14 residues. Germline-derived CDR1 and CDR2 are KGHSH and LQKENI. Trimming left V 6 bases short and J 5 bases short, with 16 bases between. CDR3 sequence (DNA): TGTGCCAGCTCTGGTCAACAGGGAGATACTGAAGCTTTCTTT. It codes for CASSGQQGDTEAFF.

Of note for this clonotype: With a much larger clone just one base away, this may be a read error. The chain's CDR3 is CASSQDRGERYF. CDR3 nucleotides: TGTGCCAGCAGCCAAGACAGGGGCGAGCGGTACTTC. The chain employs TRBV4-2 and TRBJ2-7; the D gene is possibly TRBD1 (6 bases). Germline V CDR1 and CDR2: LGHNA, YNFKEQ. The CDR3 has 12 amino acids.

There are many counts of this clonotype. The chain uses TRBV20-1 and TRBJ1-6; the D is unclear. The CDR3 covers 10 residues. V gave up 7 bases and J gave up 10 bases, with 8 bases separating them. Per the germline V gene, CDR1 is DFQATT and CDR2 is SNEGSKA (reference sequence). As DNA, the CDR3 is TGCAGTGTCTCAGGATCACCCCTCCACTTT. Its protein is CSVSGSPLHF.

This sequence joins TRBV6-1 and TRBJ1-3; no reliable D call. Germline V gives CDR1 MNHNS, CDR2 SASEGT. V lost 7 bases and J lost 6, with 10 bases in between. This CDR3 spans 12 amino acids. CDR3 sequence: CASTTPVNTIYF. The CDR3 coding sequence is TGTGCCAGCACCACTCCTGTAAACACCATATATTTT.

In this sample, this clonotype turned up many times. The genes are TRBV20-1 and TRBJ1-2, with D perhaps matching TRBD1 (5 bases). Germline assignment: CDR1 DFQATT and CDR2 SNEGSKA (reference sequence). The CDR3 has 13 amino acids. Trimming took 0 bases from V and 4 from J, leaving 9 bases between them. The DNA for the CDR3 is TGCAGTGCTAGAGATGTGCAGGGCTATGGCTACACCTTC. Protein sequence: CSARDVQGYGYTF.

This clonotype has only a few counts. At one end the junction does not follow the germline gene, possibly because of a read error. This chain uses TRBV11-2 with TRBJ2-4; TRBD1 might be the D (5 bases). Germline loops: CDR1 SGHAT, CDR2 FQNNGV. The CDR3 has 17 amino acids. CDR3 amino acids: CGSSLLRSGQAKNIQYF. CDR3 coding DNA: TGTGGCAGCAGCTTACTAAGGTCAGGACAAGCCAAAAACATTCAGTACTTC.